This entry concerns a single T cell receptor (beta chain). No antigen is known for it. At the DNA level, this CDR3 is encoded by other sequences in the same sample as well. This record belongs to a study of shared clonotypes between healthy human individuals. Unmatched junction bases numbered 1, after V lost 3 bases and J lost 4 bases. Germline V gene lookup returns CDR1 LNHDA and CDR2 SQIVND (reference sequence). The length of the CDR3 is 15 residues. Broader study findings: Against clonotypes common to all four donors, non-shared ones had lower generation probabilities.

The method was immunoSEQ multiplex PCR; TCRdb's version includes in-frame clones alone and lacks a portion of them. Among 950,000 to 1,100,000 clones listed, under 80% were seen once. The sequenced material came from memory CD4+ T cells sorted from blood. Subset described: CD45RA-negative fraction. This TCR was sampled from a man between 18 and 35 years old in good health. This sequence joins TRBV19 and TRBJ1-6; 9 nucleotides match TRBD1. The CDR3 loop is CASSIGQGYNSPLHF. The CDR3 coding sequence is TGTGCCAGTAGTATTGGACAGGGGTATAATTCACCCCTCCACTTT.